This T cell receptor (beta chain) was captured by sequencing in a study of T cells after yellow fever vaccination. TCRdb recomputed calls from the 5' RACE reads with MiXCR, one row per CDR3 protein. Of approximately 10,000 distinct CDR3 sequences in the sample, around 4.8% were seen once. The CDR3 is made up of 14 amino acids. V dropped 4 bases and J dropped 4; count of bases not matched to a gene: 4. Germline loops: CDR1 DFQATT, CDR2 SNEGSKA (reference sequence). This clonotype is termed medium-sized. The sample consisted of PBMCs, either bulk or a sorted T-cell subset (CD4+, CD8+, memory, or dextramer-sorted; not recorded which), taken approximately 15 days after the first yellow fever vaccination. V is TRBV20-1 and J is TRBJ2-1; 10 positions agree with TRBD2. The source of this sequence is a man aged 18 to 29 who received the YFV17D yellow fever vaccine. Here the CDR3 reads CSAKSGGAYNEQFF. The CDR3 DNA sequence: TGCAGTGCTAAGAGCGGGGGGGCATACAATGAGCAGTTCTTC.